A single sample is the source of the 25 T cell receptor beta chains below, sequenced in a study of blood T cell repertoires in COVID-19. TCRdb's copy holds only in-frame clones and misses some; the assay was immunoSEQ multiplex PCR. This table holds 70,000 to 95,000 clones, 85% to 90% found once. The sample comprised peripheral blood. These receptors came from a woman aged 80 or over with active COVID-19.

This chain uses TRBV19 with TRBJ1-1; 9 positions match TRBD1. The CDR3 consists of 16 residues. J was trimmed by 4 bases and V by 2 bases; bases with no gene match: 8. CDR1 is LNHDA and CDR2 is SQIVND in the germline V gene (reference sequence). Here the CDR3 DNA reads TGTGCCAGTAGTATACTGCGGGGACAGGGAAGCACTGAAGCTTTCTTT. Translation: CASSILRGQGSTEAFF.

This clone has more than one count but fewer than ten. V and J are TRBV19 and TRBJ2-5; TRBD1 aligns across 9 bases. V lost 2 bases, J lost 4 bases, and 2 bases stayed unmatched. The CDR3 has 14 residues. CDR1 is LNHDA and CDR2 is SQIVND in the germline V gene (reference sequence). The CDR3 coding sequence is TGTGCCAGTAGTATAACAGGGGGCGGAGAGACCCAGTACTTC. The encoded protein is CASSITGGGETQYF.

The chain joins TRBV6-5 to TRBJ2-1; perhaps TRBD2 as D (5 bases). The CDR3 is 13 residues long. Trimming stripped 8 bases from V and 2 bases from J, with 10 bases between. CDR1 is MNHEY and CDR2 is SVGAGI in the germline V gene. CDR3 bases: TGTGCCAGCGCTCCCGGGGCCTACAATGAGCAGTTCTTC. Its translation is CASAPGAYNEQFF.

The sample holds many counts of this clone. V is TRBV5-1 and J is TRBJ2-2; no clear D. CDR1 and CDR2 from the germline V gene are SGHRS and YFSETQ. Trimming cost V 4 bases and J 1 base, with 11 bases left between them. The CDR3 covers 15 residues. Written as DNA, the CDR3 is TGCGCCAGCAGCCCTCGACTGCTGAACACCGGGGAGCTGTTTTTT. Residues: CASSPRLLNTGELFF. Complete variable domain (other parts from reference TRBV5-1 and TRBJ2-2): KAGVTQTPRYLIKTRGQQVTLSCSPISGHRSVSWYQQTPGQGLQFLFEYFSETQRNKGNFPGRFSGRQFSNSRSEMNVSTLELGDSALYLCASSPRLLNTGELFFGEGSRLTVL.

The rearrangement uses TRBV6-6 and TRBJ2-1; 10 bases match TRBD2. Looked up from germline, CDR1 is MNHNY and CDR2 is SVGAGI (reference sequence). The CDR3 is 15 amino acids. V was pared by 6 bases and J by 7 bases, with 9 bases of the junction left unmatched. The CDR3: CASRSGTSVTNEQFF. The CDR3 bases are TGTGCCAGCAGGTCCGGGACTAGCGTTACGAATGAGCAGTTCTTC.

The CDR3, as DNA: TGTGCCTGGAGTGTACCCGGACAGGGGAAAGATGGCTACACCTTC. It specifies CAWSVPGQGKDGYTF. This chain connects TRBV30 to TRBJ1-2; 9 positions match TRBD1. Trimming removed 0 bases from V and 6 bases from J; junction bases left unmatched: 8. CDR1 is GTSNPN, CDR2 SVGIG, per germline (reference sequence). The length of the CDR3 is 15 residues.

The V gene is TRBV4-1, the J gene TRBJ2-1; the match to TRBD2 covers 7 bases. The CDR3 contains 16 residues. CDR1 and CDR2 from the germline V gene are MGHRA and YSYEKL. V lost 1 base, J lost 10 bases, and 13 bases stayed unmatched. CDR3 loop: CASSQAHAAGSGEQFF. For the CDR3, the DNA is TGCGCCAGCAGCCAAGCCCACGCAGCGGGAAGCGGGGAGCAGTTCTTC.

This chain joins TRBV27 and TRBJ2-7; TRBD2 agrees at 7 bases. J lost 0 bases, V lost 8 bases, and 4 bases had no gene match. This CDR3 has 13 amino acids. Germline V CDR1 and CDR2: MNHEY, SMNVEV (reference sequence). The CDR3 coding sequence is TGTGCCAGCGGAGCGGGATTCTCCTACGAGCAGTACTTC. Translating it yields CASGAGFSYEQYF.

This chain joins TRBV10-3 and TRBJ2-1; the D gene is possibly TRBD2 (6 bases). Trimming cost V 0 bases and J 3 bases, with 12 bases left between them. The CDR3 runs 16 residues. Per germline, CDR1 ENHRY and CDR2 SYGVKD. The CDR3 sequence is CAISESGAGIYNEQFF. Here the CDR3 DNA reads TGTGCCATCAGTGAGTCTGGGGCGGGAATCTACAATGAGCAGTTCTTC.

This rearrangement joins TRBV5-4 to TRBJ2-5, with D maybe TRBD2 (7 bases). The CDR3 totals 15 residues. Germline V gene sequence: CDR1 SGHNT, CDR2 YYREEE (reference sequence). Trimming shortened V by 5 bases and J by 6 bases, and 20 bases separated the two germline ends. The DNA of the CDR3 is TGTGCCAGCAGTCCCGTGGGGGGGCCCGTGAAGACCCAGTACTTC. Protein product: CASSPVGGPVKTQYF. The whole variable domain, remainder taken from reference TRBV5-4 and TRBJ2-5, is ETGVTQSPTHLIKTRGQQVTLRCSSQSGHNTVSWYQQALGQGPQFIFQYYREEENGRGNFPPRFSGLQFPNYSSELNVNALELDDSALYLCASSPVGGPVKTQYFGPGTRLLVL.

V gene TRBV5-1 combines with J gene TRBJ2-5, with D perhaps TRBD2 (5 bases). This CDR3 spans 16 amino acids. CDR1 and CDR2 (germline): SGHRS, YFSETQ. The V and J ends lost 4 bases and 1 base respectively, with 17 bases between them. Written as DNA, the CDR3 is TGCGCCAGCAGCGCCGCGCCGGGGTTTGGCCAAGAGACCCAGTACTTC. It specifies CASSAAPGFGQETQYF.

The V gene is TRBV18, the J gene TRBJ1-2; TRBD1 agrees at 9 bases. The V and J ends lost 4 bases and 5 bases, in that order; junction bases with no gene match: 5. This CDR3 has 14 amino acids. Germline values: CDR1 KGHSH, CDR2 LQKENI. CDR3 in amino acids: CASSLDRGIYGYTF. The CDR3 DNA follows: TGTGCCAGCTCACTGGACAGGGGCATATATGGCTACACCTTC.

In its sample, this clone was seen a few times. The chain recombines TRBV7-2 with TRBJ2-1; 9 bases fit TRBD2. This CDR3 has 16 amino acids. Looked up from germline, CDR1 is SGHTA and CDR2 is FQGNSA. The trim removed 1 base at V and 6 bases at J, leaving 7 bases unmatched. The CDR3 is CASSLDMGLAGNEQFF. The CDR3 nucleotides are TGTGCCAGCAGCTTAGATATGGGACTAGCTGGCAATGAGCAGTTCTTC.

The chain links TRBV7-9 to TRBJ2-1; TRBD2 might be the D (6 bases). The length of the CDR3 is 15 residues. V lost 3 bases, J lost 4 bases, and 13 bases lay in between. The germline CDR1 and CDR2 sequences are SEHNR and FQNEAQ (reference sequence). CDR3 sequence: CASSFGAGLYNEQFF. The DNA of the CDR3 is TGTGCCAGCAGCTTCGGAGCGGGCTTATACAATGAGCAGTTCTTC.

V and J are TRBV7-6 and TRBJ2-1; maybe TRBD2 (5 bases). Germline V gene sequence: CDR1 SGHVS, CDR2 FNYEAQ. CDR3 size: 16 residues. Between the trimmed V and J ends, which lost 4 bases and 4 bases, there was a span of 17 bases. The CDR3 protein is CASSSPAGEGYNEQFF. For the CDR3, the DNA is TGTGCCAGCAGCTCCCCGGCGGGTGAGGGTTACAATGAGCAGTTCTTC.

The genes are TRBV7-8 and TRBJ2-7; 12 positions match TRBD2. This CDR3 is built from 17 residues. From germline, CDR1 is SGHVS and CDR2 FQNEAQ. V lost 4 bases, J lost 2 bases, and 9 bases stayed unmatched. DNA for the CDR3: TGTGCCAGCAGCTCAGTCACAAGGACTAGCGGGACCTACGAGCAGTACTTC. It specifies CASSSVTRTSGTYEQYF.

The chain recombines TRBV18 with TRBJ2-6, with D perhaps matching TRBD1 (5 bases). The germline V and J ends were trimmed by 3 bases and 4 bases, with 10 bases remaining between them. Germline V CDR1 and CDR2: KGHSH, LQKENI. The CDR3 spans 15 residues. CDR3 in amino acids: CASSPSGFGANVLTF. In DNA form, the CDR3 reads TGTGCCAGCTCACCCTCAGGGTTCGGGGCCAACGTCCTGACTTTC.

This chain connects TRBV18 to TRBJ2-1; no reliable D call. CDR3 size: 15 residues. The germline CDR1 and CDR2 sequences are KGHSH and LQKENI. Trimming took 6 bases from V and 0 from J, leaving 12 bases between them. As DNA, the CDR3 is TGTGCCAGCTCCGGATCCTGGAGCTCCTACAATGAGCAGTTCTTC. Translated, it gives CASSGSWSSYNEQFF.

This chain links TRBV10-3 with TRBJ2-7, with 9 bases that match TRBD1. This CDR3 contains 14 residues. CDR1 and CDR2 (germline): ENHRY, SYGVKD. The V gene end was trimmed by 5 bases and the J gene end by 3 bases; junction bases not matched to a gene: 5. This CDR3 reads CAISPDRGFYEQYF. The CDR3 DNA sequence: TGTGCCATCAGTCCGGACAGGGGATTCTACGAGCAGTACTTC.

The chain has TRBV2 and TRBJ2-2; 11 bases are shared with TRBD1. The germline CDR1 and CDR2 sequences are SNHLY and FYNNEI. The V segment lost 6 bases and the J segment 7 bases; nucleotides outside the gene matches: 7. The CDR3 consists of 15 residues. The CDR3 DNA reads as TGTGCCAGCAGAAAGCGGACAGGGGGCGGCGGGGAGCTGTTTTTT. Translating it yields CASRKRTGGGGELFF. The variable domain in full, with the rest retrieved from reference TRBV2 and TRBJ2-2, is EPEVTQTPSHQVTQMGQEVILRCVPISNHLYFYWYRQILGQKVEFLVSFYNNEISEKSEIFDDQFSVERPDGSNFTLKIRSTKLEDSAMYFCASRKRTGGGGELFFGEGSRLTVL.

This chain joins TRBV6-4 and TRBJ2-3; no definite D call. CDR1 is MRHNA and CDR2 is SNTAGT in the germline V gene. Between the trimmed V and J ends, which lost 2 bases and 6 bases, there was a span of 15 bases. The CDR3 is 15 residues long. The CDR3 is CASSDRFKPTDTQYF. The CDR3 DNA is TGTGCCAGCAGTGACCGGTTCAAACCTACGGATACGCAGTATTTT.

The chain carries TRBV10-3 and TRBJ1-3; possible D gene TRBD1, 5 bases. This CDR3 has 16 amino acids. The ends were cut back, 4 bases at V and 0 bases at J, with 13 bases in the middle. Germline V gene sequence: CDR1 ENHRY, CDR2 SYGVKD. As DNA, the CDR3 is TGTGCCATCAGTGGGGACGGAGGGTTCTCTGGAAACACCATATATTTT. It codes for CAISGDGGFSGNTIYF.

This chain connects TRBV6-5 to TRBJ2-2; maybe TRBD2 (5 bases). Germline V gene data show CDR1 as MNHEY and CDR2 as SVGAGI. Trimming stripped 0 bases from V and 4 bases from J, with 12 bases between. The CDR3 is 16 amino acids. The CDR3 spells CASSYSDFAGTGELFF. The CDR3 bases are TGTGCCAGCAGTTACTCGGACTTTGCGGGCACCGGGGAGCTGTTTTTT.

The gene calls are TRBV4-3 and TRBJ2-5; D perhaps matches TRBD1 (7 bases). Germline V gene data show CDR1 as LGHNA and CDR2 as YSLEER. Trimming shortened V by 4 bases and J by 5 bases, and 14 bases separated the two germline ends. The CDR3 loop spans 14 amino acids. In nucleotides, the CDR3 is TGCGCCAGCAGCCGCCAGACAGGGAGGGAGACCCAGTACTTC. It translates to CASSRQTGRETQYF.

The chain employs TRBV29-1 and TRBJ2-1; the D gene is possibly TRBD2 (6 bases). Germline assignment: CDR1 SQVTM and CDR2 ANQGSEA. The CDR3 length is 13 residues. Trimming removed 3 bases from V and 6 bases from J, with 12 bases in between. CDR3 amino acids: CSVEGQGGNEQFF. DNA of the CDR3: TGCAGCGTTGAGGGCCAGGGAGGCAATGAGCAGTTCTTC.